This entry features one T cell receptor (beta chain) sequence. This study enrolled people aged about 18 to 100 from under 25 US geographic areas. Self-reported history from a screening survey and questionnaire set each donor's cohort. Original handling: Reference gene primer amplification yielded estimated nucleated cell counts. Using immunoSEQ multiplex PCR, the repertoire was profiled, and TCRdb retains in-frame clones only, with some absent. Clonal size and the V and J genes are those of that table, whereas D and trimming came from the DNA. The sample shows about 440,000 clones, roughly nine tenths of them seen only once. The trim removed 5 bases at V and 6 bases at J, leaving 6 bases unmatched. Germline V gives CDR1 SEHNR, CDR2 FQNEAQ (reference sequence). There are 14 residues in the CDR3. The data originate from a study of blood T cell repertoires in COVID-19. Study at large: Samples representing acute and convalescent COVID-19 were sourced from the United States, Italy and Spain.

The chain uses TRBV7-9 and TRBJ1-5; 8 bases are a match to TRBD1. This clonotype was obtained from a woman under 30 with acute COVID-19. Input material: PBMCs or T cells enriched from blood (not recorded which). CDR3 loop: CASSASGGGQPQHF. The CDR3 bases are TGTGCCAGCAGCGCCTCAGGGGGCGGTCAGCCCCAGCATTTT. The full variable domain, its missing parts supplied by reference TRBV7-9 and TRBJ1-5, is DTGVSQNPRHKITKRGQNVTFRCDPISEHNRLYWYRQTLGQGPEFLTYFQNEAQLEKSRLLSDRFSAERPKGSFSTLEIQRTEQGDSAMYLCASSASGGGQPQHFGDGTRLSIL.